Given below is one T cell receptor beta chain in context. Germline V CDR1 and CDR2: MRHNA, SNTAGT. The trim removed 7 bases at V and 5 bases at J, leaving 10 bases unmatched. This CDR3 has 15 residues. Only in-frame clones appear in the TCRdb table, and some are missing; sequencing was by immunoSEQ multiplex PCR. Of about 200,000 clones detected, 89% appear once; the ten largest clones hold over 7%. This specimen belongs to a study of blood T cell repertoires in COVID-19. Source material: PBMCs or T cells enriched from blood (not recorded which). The source is a woman younger than 35 who had recovered from COVID-19. The chain couples TRBV6-4 to TRBJ2-3, with 9 bases identical to TRBD2. CDR3: CASIKEAGGQDTQYF. The CDR3 DNA reads as TGTGCCAGCATCAAAGAAGCGGGGGGCCAAGATACGCAGTATTTT.